This T cell receptor (beta chain) was profiled in a study of blood T cell repertoires in COVID-19. About the research overall: Acute-phase and convalescent COVID-19 samples originated in the United States, Italy and Spain. From T cells, B-cell-depleted T cells, or PBMCs came the material, which was cDNA or gDNA.

The authors' processing: Amplification of reference gene primers provided the estimated nucleated cell counts. Here immunoSEQ multiplex PCR was the method, and the copy in TCRdb shows in-frame clones only, minus some. V and J calls and clone size are given by that table; D and trimming were obtained from the DNA. The repertoire holds approximately 34,000 clones, with around three quarters as singletons. V was clipped by 6 bases and J by 2 bases, with 11 bases between them. This CDR3 region has 14 residues. Germline-derived CDR1 and CDR2 are MNHEY and SVGAGI. The sequencing input was peripheral blood. This TCR derives from a woman in her seventies with acute or convalescent COVID-19. The chain couples TRBV6-5 to TRBJ1-3; D call uncertain. CDR3 loop: CASRAESTGNTIYF. The DNA for the CDR3 is TGTGCCAGCAGAGCTGAATCTACTGGAAACACCATATATTTT.